The clone carrying this TCR beta chain was found many times. The antigen remains undetermined. Peripheral blood was collected from the related graft donor on the marrow donation day. This sample was taken from a study of T cells after posttransplantation cyclophosphamide. Regarding the study as a whole: TRB clonality was highly associated with recipient CMV seropositivity and reactivation. Blood and skin or GI T cell repertoires showed limited TRB overlap.

Only in-frame clones appear in the TCRdb table, and some are missing; sequencing was by immunoSEQ multiplex PCR. The repertoire consists of 24,000 or so clones, none detected only once. CDR1 is SGHAT, CDR2 FQNNGV, per germline. The CDR3 extends over 17 amino acids. The V gene lost 0 bases and the J gene lost 10 bases, with 19 bases spanning the gap. The sequenced sample was PBMCs. The sequence came from a woman in her forties or fifties in good health, CMV-negative, and a related stem cell transplant donor. V gene TRBV11-2 combines with J gene TRBJ1-6; no clear D gene. The CDR3 region is CASSLDSNRAGVSPLHF. In nucleotides, the CDR3 is TGTGCCAGCAGCTTAGATTCCAACCGGGCGGGAGTCTCACCCCTCCACTTT.